The present entry profiles one T cell receptor (beta chain) with its context. What it binds is not known. The repertoire was sequenced with immunoSEQ multiplex PCR; TCRdb's copy has only in-frame clones and lacks some. In the table there are 550,000 to 800,000 clones, around 72% of which are singletons. The sample is drawn from a study of shared clonotypes between healthy human individuals. Overall study results and limits: Tissue TCR repertoires likely differ from these blood-only repertoires. Clonotype sharing among donors likely depends on sequencing depth.

Naive CD45RA+ and memory CD45RA-negative subsets were split from CD4+ cells. Germline assignment: CDR1 MNHEY and CDR2 SMNVEV (reference sequence). V trimming: 7 bases; J trimming: 5 bases; junction bases outside the gene matches: 11. This CDR3 is built from 14 residues. The TCR comes from a woman aged 25 to 45 in good health. The chain is built from TRBV27 and TRBJ2-7; 7 bases are a match to TRBD2. The sequenced sample was memory CD4+ T cells sorted from blood. Documented subset: CD45RA-negative fraction. The CDR3 DNA reads as TGTGCCAGCAAGTGGCAGGGAGGGCTTGACGAGCAGTACTTC. Translating gives CASKWQGGLDEQYF.